A selection of T cell receptor beta chains follows, all from one sample in a study of regulatory T cells in long-lasting Graves disease. MiXCR, applied by TCRdb to the multiplex PCR reads, yields one record per CDR3 protein. The data hold 350,000 to 500,000 distinct CDR3 sequences, with approximately 15% observed a single time. The sample also formed part of further work on T cells in Graves' hyperthyroidism and ophthalmopathy.

The sample in question was peripheral blood mononuclear cells (PBMCs), obtained at new diagnosis, from a patient treated with antithyroid drugs. The receptors derive from a woman in her 50s with Graves disease. Each CDR3 is given with its conserved first and last residue. The D gene is left open where the match is weak. Size values are once, few and many counts, or a class for expanded clones, and some rows have none.

d_gene	v_gene	j_gene	abundance	CDR3nt	CDR3aa
-	TRBV4-1	TRBJ2-4	-	TGCGCCAGCAGCCACCCCGCCAGGGGCCTAGCCAAAAACATTCAGTACTTC	CASSHPARGLAKNIQYF
TRBD1	TRBV28	TRBJ1-4	-	TGTGCCAGCAGTCTTTTAGACAGGGAGGAGGAAAAACTGTTTTTT	CASSLLDREEEKLFF
-	TRBV28	TRBJ2-7	many	TGTGCCAGCGCGGGGGCCTCCTACGAGCAGTACTTC	CASAGASYEQYF
-	TRBV11-2	TRBJ2-7	-	TGTGCCAGCAGCTTCCCCGGGGAAAAACCGTACGAGCAGTACTTC	CASSFPGEKPYEQYF
TRBD1	TRBV5-6	TRBJ1-1	-	TGTGCCAGCAGCTTGGCCCCGGGACAGGGAATTCATGAAGCTTTCTTT	CASSLAPGQGIHEAFF
-	TRBV5-6	TRBJ2-1	-	TGTGCCAGCAGCTTGAGCGCTCTTGGTGAGCAGTTCTTC	CASSLSALGEQFF
-	TRBV27	TRBJ2-7	few	TGTGCCAGCAGGCCAGGGGTTGTGACCTACGAGCAGTACTTC	CASRPGVVTYEQYF
-	TRBV28	TRBJ2-7	many	TGTGCCAGCAGTTCGGACAAGTCAGCCTACGAGCAGTACTTC	CASSSDKSAYEQYF
TRBD1	TRBV19	TRBJ1-4	-	TGTGCCAGTAGTCAAACTGACAGGGCCATAATTCGTAATGAAAAACTGTTTTTT	CASSQTDRAIIRNEKLFF
TRBD2	TRBV13	TRBJ2-1	many	TGTGCCAGCAGCTTCGGGACTAGCGCCTACAATGAGCAGTTCTTC	CASSFGTSAYNEQFF
-	TRBV7-9	TRBJ1-5	few	TGTGCCAGCAGCTATTTAGGGGGGGAAGCCCAGCATTTT	CASSYLGGEAQHF
TRBD2	TRBV20-1	TRBJ2-3	-	TGCAGTGCTAGAGACGGACTAGCGGGAGGCGCCCCCAGCACAGATACGCAGTATTTT	CSARDGLAGGAPSTDTQYF
TRBD1	TRBV12-3/TRBV12-4	TRBJ2-2	many	TGTGCCAGCAGGGGAGACAGGGGCAGGTTCACGAACACCGGGGAGCTGTTTTTT	CASRGDRGRFTNTGELFF
-	TRBV7-9	TRBJ2-5	many	TGTGCCAGCAGCTTAGTGGCTACAGAGACCCAGTACTTC	CASSLVATETQYF
-	TRBV5-5	TRBJ1-1	few	TGTGCCAGCAGGCGTTCGGGGGTTACTGAAGCTTTCTTT	CASRRSGVTEAFF
TRBD2	TRBV12-3/TRBV12-4	TRBJ2-1	many	TGTGCCAGCACCGGGTGGTCAGCGGGATGGCAGTTCTTC	CASTGWSAGWQFF
TRBD1	TRBV3-1	TRBJ1-6	few	TGTGCCAGCAGCCAAGGAGGCGGGACAGGGGGTAATTCACCCCTCCACTTT	CASSQGGGTGGNSPLHF
-	TRBV6-2/TRBV6-3	TRBJ2-5	-	TGTGCCAGCAGTTACTCTGGACAGATCCAAGAGACCCAGTACTTC	CASSYSGQIQETQYF
-	TRBV5-5	TRBJ1-2	many	TGTGCCAGCAGCTTAGGCGCTGTCGGGACACCGTATGGCTACACCTTC	CASSLGAVGTPYGYTF
-	TRBV5-1	TRBJ1-3	few	TGCGCCAGCAGCTTACAGGACTCTGGAAACACCATATATTTT	CASSLQDSGNTIYF
-	TRBV2	TRBJ2-2	many	TGTGCCAGCAGTGATATACGGGTTAACGGGGAGCTGTTTTTT	CASSDIRVNGELFF
TRBD1	TRBV27	TRBJ2-7	many	TGTGCCAGCTCGACAGGGGGTTCCTACGAGCAGTACTTC	CASSTGGSYEQYF
-	TRBV18	TRBJ2-3	many	TGTGCCAGCTCACCACGTGGTCAAGATACGCAGTATTTT	CASSPRGQDTQYF
TRBD1	TRBV7-9	TRBJ2-6	many	TGTGCCAGCAGCTTATCCCCGGACAGGGCAGGTTCAGATGGGGCCAACGTCCTGACTTTC	CASSLSPDRAGSDGANVLTF